This T cell receptor beta chain was retrieved from a study of response to subunit inactivated influenza vaccine. Study results and limitations: The authors suggested that every seasonal influenza vaccination recruits few new T cells.

The V end lost 10 bases, the J end lost 4 bases, and 19 bases lay between the germline ends. CDR1 MNHNS and CDR2 SASEGT come from the germline V gene. This CDR3 comprises 15 residues. TCRdb re-called the RT-PCR reads with MiXCR, one entry per CDR3 protein. In the table there are about 700,000 distinct CDR3 sequences, around 14% of which are singletons. This clonotype was detected only a few times. The antigen remains undetermined. The chain combines TRBV6-1 with TRBJ2-2; perhaps TRBD2 as D (5 bases). The sequence derives from a man between 50 and 59 years old who received an inactivated influenza vaccine. The sequenced sample was PBMCs from blood, obtained around two weeks before vaccination. The CDR3 DNA reads TGTGCCACCTCGTGGGCCCGGGGAAGCACCGGGGAGCTGTTTTTT. As protein: CATSWARGSTGELFF.